The present TCR beta chain was sequenced within a study of CD8 T cells in ankylosing spondylitis. Study-level findings and limits: A motif of eight or nine highly homologous TCR beta variants was seen as apparently characteristic of ankylosing spondylitis blood. Previously reported in reactive arthritis synovial fluid and blood were some of the motif variants.

The authors made TCR beta libraries by quantitative 5'-RACE with molecular barcodes. TCRdb analysed the 5' RACE reads with MiXCR anew, one entry per CDR3 protein. The sample lists 25,000 to 35,000 distinct CDR3 sequences, less than 6.5% occurring once. This clonotype has only a few counts. Its specificity is unknown. The germline V gene has CDR1 KGHDR and CDR2 SFDVKD. V shed 0 bases and J shed 7 bases, with 11 bases lying between them. The CDR3 covers 14 residues. The receptor's source is a female donor with ankylosing spondylitis or in good health (not recorded which). The chain employs TRBV24-1 and TRBJ1-1, with TRBD1 as a possible D gene (5 bases). Sequences were obtained from blood, either unsorted or a sorted T cell fraction (not recorded which). The DNA for the CDR3 is TGTGCCACCAGTGATTTGCAGGGTTATATTGAAGCTTTCTTT. Amino acid sequence: CATSDLQGYIEAFF.